Listed below are T cell receptor beta chains from one sample, sequenced in a study of shared clonotypes between healthy human individuals. Sequenced by immunoSEQ multiplex PCR; TCRdb stores in-frame clones only, minus some. The top ten clones hold about 1.5% of a sample with some 1 million clones, 65% to 75% of them seen once. The sequenced sample was memory CD4+ T cells sorted from blood. All receptors come from a young man in good health. CDR3s include the opening cysteine and the closing phenylalanine or tryptophan. The D gene is left open where the match is weak. Expanded clones get a size class; other rows say once, few or many, or leave the size out.

clone_size: few
j_call: TRBJ1-5
v_call: TRBV29-1
d_call: .
cdr3_nt: TGCAGCGTGAGGGACAGCAATCAGCCCCAGCATTTT
cdr3_aa: CSVRDSNQPQHF

clone_size: .
j_call: TRBJ2-7
v_call: TRBV5-1
d_call: .
cdr3_nt: TGCGCCAGCAGCTTGGTTGGCAGTCCCTTATTCTCCTACGAGCAGTACTTC
cdr3_aa: CASSLVGSPLFSYEQYF

clone_size: .
j_call: TRBJ2-3
v_call: TRBV5-1
d_call: .
cdr3_nt: TGCGCCAGCAGCTTGGACAGGGAGACGCAGTATTTT
cdr3_aa: CASSLDRETQYF

clone_size: .
j_call: TRBJ2-2
v_call: TRBV2
d_call: .
cdr3_nt: TGTGCCAGCAGTGAAGGTGGGACTACCGGGGAGCTGTTTTTT
cdr3_aa: CASSEGGTTGELFF

clone_size: .
j_call: TRBJ1-2
v_call: TRBV19
d_call: TRBD1
cdr3_nt: TGTGCCAGTAGTATCAACAGGGGAGGCTCTGGCTACACCTTC
cdr3_aa: CASSINRGGSGYTF

clone_size: .
j_call: TRBJ1-3
v_call: TRBV5-4
d_call: .
cdr3_nt: TGTGCCAGCAGCTTGGTCGCGAGCTCTGGAAACACCATATATTTT
cdr3_aa: CASSLVASSGNTIYF

clone_size: few
j_call: TRBJ1-5
v_call: TRBV30
d_call: .
cdr3_nt: TGTGCCTGGAGTGTCCTTCATAGCAATCAGCCCCAGCATTTT
cdr3_aa: CAWSVLHSNQPQHF

clone_size: .
j_call: TRBJ1-2
v_call: TRBV6-6
d_call: TRBD1
cdr3_nt: TGTGCCAGCACCCAGGGGGGGCAGGTCTACACCTTC
cdr3_aa: CASTQGGQVYTF

clone_size: .
j_call: TRBJ1-5
v_call: TRBV19
d_call: TRBD1
cdr3_nt: TGTGCCAGTAGTATACCCCCGAGACAGGGGATCACCTCCAATCAGCCCCAGCATTTT
cdr3_aa: CASSIPPRQGITSNQPQHF

clone_size: .
j_call: TRBJ2-5
v_call: TRBV7-9
d_call: .
cdr3_nt: TGTGCCAGCGCGGCATCACCCCAAGAGACCCAGTACTTC
cdr3_aa: CASAASPQETQYF

clone_size: once
j_call: TRBJ2-6
v_call: TRBV5-1
d_call: .
cdr3_nt: TGCGCCAGCAGCTTACTCGGGGCCAACGTCCTGACTTTC
cdr3_aa: CASSLLGANVLTF

clone_size: .
j_call: TRBJ1-1
v_call: TRBV18
d_call: .
cdr3_nt: TGTGCCAGCTCACCCCTGGACATTGTCACTGAAGCTTTCTTT
cdr3_aa: CASSPLDIVTEAFF

clone_size: .
j_call: TRBJ2-7
v_call: TRBV27
d_call: TRBD2
cdr3_nt: TGTGCCAGCAGGGACCCTGGGGGGGGGAGCTCCTACGAGCAGTACTTC
cdr3_aa: CASRDPGGGSSYEQYF

clone_size: .
j_call: TRBJ1-3
v_call: TRBV19
d_call: .
cdr3_nt: TGTGCCAGTAGTATAGGATCCGGGACTGGAAACACCATATATTTT
cdr3_aa: CASSIGSGTGNTIYF

clone_size: .
j_call: TRBJ2-7
v_call: TRBV30
d_call: .
cdr3_nt: TGTGCCTCAGGGGTTCTCTACGAGCAGTACTTC
cdr3_aa: CASGVLYEQYF

clone_size: .
j_call: TRBJ2-7
v_call: TRBV7-2
d_call: TRBD1
cdr3_nt: TGTGCCAGCAGCGCCCGGGACAGCTCCTACGAGCAGTACTTC
cdr3_aa: CASSARDSSYEQYF

clone_size: once
j_call: TRBJ2-1
v_call: TRBV10-3
d_call: .
cdr3_nt: TGTGCCACATCGCGGGTGAATGAGCAGTTCTTC
cdr3_aa: CATSRVNEQFF

clone_size: few
j_call: TRBJ2-5
v_call: TRBV5-1
d_call: .
cdr3_nt: TGCGCCAGCAGCTTAGGAGGGGCGTGGGGAGAGACCCAGTACTTC
cdr3_aa: CASSLGGAWGETQYF

clone_size: .
j_call: TRBJ2-7
v_call: TRBV7-8
d_call: TRBD2
cdr3_nt: TGTGCCAGCAGCTATGTCCCGGGACTAGCGGGAGTATACGAGCAGTACTTC
cdr3_aa: CASSYVPGLAGVYEQYF

clone_size: .
j_call: TRBJ2-3
v_call: TRBV25-1
d_call: .
cdr3_nt: TGTGCCACTCAAGGGGCGGGCCGCATGTATACGCAGTATTTT
cdr3_aa: CATQGAGRMYTQYF

clone_size: .
j_call: TRBJ1-6
v_call: TRBV2
d_call: .
cdr3_nt: TGTGCCAGCAGTGAATCAGGCACCGGTTCTAATTCACCCCTCCACTTT
cdr3_aa: CASSESGTGSNSPLHF

clone_size: .
j_call: TRBJ1-1
v_call: TRBV6-5
d_call: .
cdr3_nt: TGTGCCAGCAGTGGGACCAAGGGTTCTGAAGCTTTCTTT
cdr3_aa: CASSGTKGSEAFF

clone_size: .
j_call: TRBJ2-7
v_call: TRBV5-1
d_call: .
cdr3_nt: TGCGCCAGCAGCTTCAGGGACGAGCAGTACTTC
cdr3_aa: CASSFRDEQYF

clone_size: once
j_call: TRBJ2-7
v_call: TRBV27
d_call: .
cdr3_nt: TGTGCCAGCAGTACCCCAGCCCGGGACCCGCAGTACTTC
cdr3_aa: CASSTPARDPQYF

clone_size: .
j_call: TRBJ2-7
v_call: TRBV7-2
d_call: .
cdr3_nt: TGTGCCAGCAGCTTAGGGCAGGCGGCCTCCTACGAGCAGTACTTC
cdr3_aa: CASSLGQAASYEQYF

clone_size: .
j_call: TRBJ2-5
v_call: TRBV6-1
d_call: .
cdr3_nt: TGTGCCAGCAGTGACAGTCTGGGAGGAGAGACCCAGTACTTC
cdr3_aa: CASSDSLGGETQYF

clone_size: once
j_call: TRBJ2-5
v_call: TRBV5-1
d_call: .
cdr3_nt: TGCGCCAGCAGCTTGGGGGCAGACGCAACTCAAGAGACCCAGTACTTC
cdr3_aa: CASSLGADATQETQYF

clone_size: .
j_call: TRBJ1-1
v_call: TRBV5-1
d_call: .
cdr3_nt: TGCGCCAGCAGCTTTGGCAGGGGAAGGGCTGAAGCTTTCTTT
cdr3_aa: CASSFGRGRAEAFF

clone_size: .
j_call: TRBJ2-2
v_call: TRBV7-9
d_call: .
cdr3_nt: TGTGCCAGCAGCTTAGATCGGGGGTCCGGGGAGCTGTTTTTT
cdr3_aa: CASSLDRGSGELFF

clone_size: .
j_call: TRBJ2-1
v_call: TRBV5-1
d_call: .
cdr3_nt: TGCGCCAGCAGCTATACAGGTTACAATGAGCAGTTCTTC
cdr3_aa: CASSYTGYNEQFF

clone_size: .
j_call: TRBJ1-4
v_call: TRBV28
d_call: TRBD1
cdr3_nt: TGTGCCAGCAGCTCTCCCGGGACAGTGTTTCCGCATGAAAAACTGTTTTTT
cdr3_aa: CASSSPGTVFPHEKLFF

clone_size: .
j_call: TRBJ2-7
v_call: TRBV11-2
d_call: .
cdr3_nt: TGTGCCAGCAGCTTATCCTATTCCTACGAGCAGTACTTC
cdr3_aa: CASSLSYSYEQYF

clone_size: .
j_call: TRBJ2-7
v_call: TRBV5-5
d_call: .
cdr3_nt: TGTGCCAGCAGCTTCGCCAGGGACGAGCAGTACTTC
cdr3_aa: CASSFARDEQYF

clone_size: .
j_call: TRBJ1-3
v_call: TRBV7-2
d_call: .
cdr3_nt: TGTGCCAGCAGCTTAAGGTCAGGGCCCAGCTCTGGAAACACCATATATTTT
cdr3_aa: CASSLRSGPSSGNTIYF

clone_size: .
j_call: TRBJ1-6
v_call: TRBV30
d_call: .
cdr3_nt: TGTGCCTGGAGGGAAACTAATTCACCCCTCCACTTT
cdr3_aa: CAWRETNSPLHF

clone_size: few
j_call: TRBJ1-4
v_call: TRBV28
d_call: TRBD1
cdr3_nt: TGTGCCAGCAGTTTAGGGTCCGGGACAGGGGAAGAAAAACTGTTTTTT
cdr3_aa: CASSLGSGTGEEKLFF

clone_size: few
j_call: TRBJ1-6
v_call: TRBV5-4
d_call: TRBD1
cdr3_nt: TGTGCCAGCAACACCGGGGGCAGGGGGGTCGGCTCACCCCTCCACTTT
cdr3_aa: CASNTGGRGVGSPLHF

clone_size: .
j_call: TRBJ2-4
v_call: TRBV30
d_call: TRBD1
cdr3_nt: TGTGCCTGGAGTGGCCGGGGGACAGGGGAGGGCAGAAACATTCAGTACTTC
cdr3_aa: CAWSGRGTGEGRNIQYF

clone_size: .
j_call: TRBJ2-5
v_call: TRBV27
d_call: TRBD1
cdr3_nt: TGTGCCAGCAGTCCGGACAGGGCTCGACAAAAGACCCAGTACTTC
cdr3_aa: CASSPDRARQKTQYF

clone_size: .
j_call: TRBJ2-7
v_call: TRBV6-1
d_call: .
cdr3_nt: TGTGCCAGCAGTGAAGCAGCCCTAGCCACCTACGAGCAGTACTTC
cdr3_aa: CASSEAALATYEQYF

clone_size: .
j_call: TRBJ2-3
v_call: TRBV2
d_call: TRBD1
cdr3_nt: TGTGCCAGCAGTGGACAGGGGGCGGGAGATACGCAGTATTTT
cdr3_aa: CASSGQGAGDTQYF

clone_size: .
j_call: TRBJ2-1
v_call: TRBV7-9
d_call: .
cdr3_nt: TGTGCCAGCAGCTTTGGAGAGGGGAATGAGCAGTTCTTC
cdr3_aa: CASSFGEGNEQFF

clone_size: .
j_call: TRBJ2-3
v_call: TRBV5-4
d_call: TRBD1
cdr3_nt: TGTGCCAGCAGCTACCGGACAGGGCCGGATACGCAGTATTTT
cdr3_aa: CASSYRTGPDTQYF

clone_size: few
j_call: TRBJ1-2
v_call: TRBV5-8
d_call: .
cdr3_nt: TGTGCCAGCAGCTTGGAACAGATAGTAAACTATGGCTACACCTTC
cdr3_aa: CASSLEQIVNYGYTF

clone_size: .
j_call: TRBJ2-7
v_call: TRBV6-5
d_call: .
cdr3_nt: TGTGCCAGCACCCTAGTTGCGGGGCACTACGAGCAGTACTTC
cdr3_aa: CASTLVAGHYEQYF

clone_size: .
j_call: TRBJ1-2
v_call: TRBV27
d_call: .
cdr3_nt: TGTGCCAGCAGTTTATTGGGACGGAGTCCGAGCTATGGCTACACCTTC
cdr3_aa: CASSLLGRSPSYGYTF

clone_size: few
j_call: TRBJ1-3
v_call: TRBV5-5
d_call: .
cdr3_nt: TGTGCCAGCAGCTCCCGCCAAGGGGCGGGAGGAAACACCATATATTTT
cdr3_aa: CASSSRQGAGGNTIYF

clone_size: .
j_call: TRBJ2-7
v_call: TRBV6-5
d_call: .
cdr3_nt: TGTGCCAGCAGTGACTCCCTCCACGAGCAGTACTTC
cdr3_aa: CASSDSLHEQYF